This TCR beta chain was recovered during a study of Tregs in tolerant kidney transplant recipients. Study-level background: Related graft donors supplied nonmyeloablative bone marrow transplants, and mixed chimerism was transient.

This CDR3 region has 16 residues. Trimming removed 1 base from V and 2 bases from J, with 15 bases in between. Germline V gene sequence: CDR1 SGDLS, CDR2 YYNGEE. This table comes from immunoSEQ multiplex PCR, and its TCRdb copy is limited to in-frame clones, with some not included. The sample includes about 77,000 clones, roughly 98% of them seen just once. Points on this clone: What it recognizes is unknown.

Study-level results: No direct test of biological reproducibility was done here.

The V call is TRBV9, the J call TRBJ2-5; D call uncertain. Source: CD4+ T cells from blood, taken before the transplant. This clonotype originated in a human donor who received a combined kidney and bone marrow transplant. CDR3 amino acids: CASSVSSGAIQETQYF. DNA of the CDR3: TGTGCCAGCAGCGTAAGCTCAGGTGCGATACAAGAGACCCAGTACTTC. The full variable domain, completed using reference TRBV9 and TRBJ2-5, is DSGVTQTPKHLITATGQRVTLRCSPRSGDLSVYWYQQSLDQGLQFLIQYYNGEERAKGNILERFSAQQFPDLHSELNLSSLELGDSALYFCASSVSSGAIQETQYFGPGTRLLVL.